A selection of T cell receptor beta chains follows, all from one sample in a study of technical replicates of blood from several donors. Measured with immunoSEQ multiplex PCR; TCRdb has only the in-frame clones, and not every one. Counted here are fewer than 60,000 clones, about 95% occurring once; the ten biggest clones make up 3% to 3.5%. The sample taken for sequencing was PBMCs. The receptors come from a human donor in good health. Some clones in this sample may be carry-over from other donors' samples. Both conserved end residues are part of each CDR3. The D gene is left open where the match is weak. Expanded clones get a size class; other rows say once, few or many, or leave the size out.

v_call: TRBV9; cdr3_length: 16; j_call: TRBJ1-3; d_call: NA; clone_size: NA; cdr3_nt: TGTGCCAGCAGCGTAGATTGGGGAGTGACGGGAAACACCATATATTTT; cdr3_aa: CASSVDWGVTGNTIYF
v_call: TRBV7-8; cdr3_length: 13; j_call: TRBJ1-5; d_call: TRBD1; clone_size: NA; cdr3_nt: TGTGCCAGCAGCGGCGGGACAGACCAGCCCCAGCATTTT; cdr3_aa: CASSGGTDQPQHF
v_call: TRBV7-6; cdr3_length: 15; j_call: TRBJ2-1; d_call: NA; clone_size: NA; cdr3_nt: TGTGCCAGCAGTCATCAAAACAGGGAAAACAATGAGCAGTTCTTC; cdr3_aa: CASSHQNRENNEQFF
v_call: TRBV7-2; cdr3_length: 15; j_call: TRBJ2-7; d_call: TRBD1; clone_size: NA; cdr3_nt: TGTGCCAGCAGCTTAGTAGGGGGCGGAGGAAGCGAGCAGTACTTC; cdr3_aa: CASSLVGGGGSEQYF
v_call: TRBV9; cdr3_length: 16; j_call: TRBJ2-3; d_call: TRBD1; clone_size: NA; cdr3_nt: TGTGCCAGCAGCACGAAGGACAGGGGGCGCCGGGATACGCAGTATTTT; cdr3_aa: CASSTKDRGRRDTQYF
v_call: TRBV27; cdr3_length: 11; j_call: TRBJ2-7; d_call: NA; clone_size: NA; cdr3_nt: TGTGCCAGCAGTCCCGGTTACGAGCAGTACTTC; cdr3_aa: CASSPGYEQYF
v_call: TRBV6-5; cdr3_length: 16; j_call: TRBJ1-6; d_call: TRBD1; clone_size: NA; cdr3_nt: TGTGCCAGCAGTTACGCGCCGGGGACAGGGCGTTCACCCCTCCACTTT; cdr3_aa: CASSYAPGTGRSPLHF
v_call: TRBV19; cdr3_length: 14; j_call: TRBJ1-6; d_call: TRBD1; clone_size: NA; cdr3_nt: TGTGCCAGTATGGACAGGGGGGATAATTCACCCCTCCACTTT; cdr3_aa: CASMDRGDNSPLHF
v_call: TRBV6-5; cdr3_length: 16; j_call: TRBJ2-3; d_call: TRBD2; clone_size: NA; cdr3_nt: TGTGCCAGCAGTTACTCGGGCGGGGGTCGGGGAGATACGCAGTATTTT; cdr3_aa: CASSYSGGGRGDTQYF
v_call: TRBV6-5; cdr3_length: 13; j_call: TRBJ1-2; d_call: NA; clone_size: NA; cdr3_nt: TGTGCCAGCAGTTACTTAAAGTCGGGGGGCTACACCTTC; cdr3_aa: CASSYLKSGGYTF
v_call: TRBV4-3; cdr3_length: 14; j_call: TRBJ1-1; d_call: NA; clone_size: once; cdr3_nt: TGCGCCAGCAGCCGAGGCAGGGAGAACACTGAAGCTTTCTTT; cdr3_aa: CASSRGRENTEAFF
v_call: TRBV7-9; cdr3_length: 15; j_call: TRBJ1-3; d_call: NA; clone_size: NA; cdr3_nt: TGTGCCAGCAGCTTAGCGTCAGGGATTGGAAACACCATATATTTT; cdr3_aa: CASSLASGIGNTIYF
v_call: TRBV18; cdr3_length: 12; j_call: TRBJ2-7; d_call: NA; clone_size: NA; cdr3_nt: TGTGCCAGCTCACCACGAGACTACGAGCAGTACTTC; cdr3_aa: CASSPRDYEQYF
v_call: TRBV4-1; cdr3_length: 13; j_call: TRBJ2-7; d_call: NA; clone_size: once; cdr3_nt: TGCGCCAGCAGCCAACAGCGGTCCTACGAGCAGTACTTC; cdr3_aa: CASSQQRSYEQYF
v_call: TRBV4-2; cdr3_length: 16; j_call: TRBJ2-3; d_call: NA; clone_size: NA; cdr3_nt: TGTGCCAGCAGCCAAGACCCCTCACTGAGCACAGATACGCAGTATTTT; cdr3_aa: CASSQDPSLSTDTQYF
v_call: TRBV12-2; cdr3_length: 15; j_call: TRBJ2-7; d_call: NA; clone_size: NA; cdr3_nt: TGTGCAAGTCGCGAGAAAGCGGGAAAATACTACGAGCAGTACTTC; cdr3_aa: CASREKAGKYYEQYF
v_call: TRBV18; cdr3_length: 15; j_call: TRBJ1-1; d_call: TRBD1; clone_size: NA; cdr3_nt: TGTGCCAGCTCACTGGGACAGCACATGAACACTGAAGCTTTCTTT; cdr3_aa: CASSLGQHMNTEAFF
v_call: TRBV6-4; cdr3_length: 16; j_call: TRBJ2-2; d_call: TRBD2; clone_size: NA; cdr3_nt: TGTGCCAGCAGTGACTCTTTAGCGGGAGCAACCGGGGAGCTGTTTTTT; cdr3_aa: CASSDSLAGATGELFF
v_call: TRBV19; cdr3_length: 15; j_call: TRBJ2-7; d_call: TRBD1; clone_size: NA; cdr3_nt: TGTGCCAGTAGTATCCCCTCGACAGGGAAGGCCGAGCAGTACTTC; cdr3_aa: CASSIPSTGKAEQYF
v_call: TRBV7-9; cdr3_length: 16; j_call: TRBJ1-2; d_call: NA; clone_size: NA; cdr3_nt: TGTGCCAGCAGCTTAGACGGGCCCAGGGCGACCTTTGGCTACACCTTC; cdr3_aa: CASSLDGPRATFGYTF
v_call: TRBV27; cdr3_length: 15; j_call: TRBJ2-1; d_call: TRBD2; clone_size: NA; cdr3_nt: TGTGCCAGCAGCCCGGGGGGGAGTCCCTACAATGAGCAGTTCTTC; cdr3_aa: CASSPGGSPYNEQFF
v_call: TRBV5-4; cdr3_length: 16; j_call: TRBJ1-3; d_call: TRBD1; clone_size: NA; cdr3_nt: TGTGCCAGCAGCTTGGGACAGGGGAGCTCTGGAAACACCATATATTTT; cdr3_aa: CASSLGQGSSGNTIYF
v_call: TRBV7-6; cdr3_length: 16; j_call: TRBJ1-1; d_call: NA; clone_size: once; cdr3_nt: TGTGCCAGCAGCTTTTCCCGGGCCACAGGGACCACTGAAGCTTTCTTT; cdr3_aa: CASSFSRATGTTEAFF
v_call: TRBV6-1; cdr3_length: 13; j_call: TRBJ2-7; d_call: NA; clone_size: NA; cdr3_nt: TGTGCCAGCAGAAACAGGGCAACCTACGAGCAGTACTTC; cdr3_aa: CASRNRATYEQYF
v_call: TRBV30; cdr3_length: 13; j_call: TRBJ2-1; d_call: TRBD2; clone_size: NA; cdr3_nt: TGTGCCTGGAGCCTAGCGGGGTACAATGAGCAGTTCTTC; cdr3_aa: CAWSLAGYNEQFF
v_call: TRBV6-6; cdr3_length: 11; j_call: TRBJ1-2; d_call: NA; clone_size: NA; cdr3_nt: TGTGCCAGCGGGGCTCAACGGGGCTACACCTTC; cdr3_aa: CASGAQRGYTF
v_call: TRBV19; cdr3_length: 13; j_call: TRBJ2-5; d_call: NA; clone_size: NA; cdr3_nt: TGTGCCAGTAGTATTAGGACGGGGGAGACCCAGTACTTC; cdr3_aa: CASSIRTGETQYF
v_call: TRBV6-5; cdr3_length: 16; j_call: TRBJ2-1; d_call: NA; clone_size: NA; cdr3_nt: TGTGCCAGCAGTTACTCGGGGCAGATCTCTAAGAATGAGCAGTTCTTC; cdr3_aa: CASSYSGQISKNEQFF
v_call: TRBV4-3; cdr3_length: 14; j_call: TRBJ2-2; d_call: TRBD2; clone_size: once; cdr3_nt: TGCGCCAGCAGCCAAGAGCGGGAGTTCGGGGAGCTGTTTTTT; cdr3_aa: CASSQEREFGELFF
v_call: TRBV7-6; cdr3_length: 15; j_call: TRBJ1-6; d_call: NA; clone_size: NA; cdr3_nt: TGTGCCAGCAGCTCCGACCCGGGGGTAGGTTCACCCCTCCACTTT; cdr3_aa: CASSSDPGVGSPLHF
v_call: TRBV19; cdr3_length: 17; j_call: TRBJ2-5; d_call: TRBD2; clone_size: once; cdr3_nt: TGTGCCAGTAGTATCTGGACTAGCGGAGAAGCCCAAGAGACCCAGTACTTC; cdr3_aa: CASSIWTSGEAQETQYF
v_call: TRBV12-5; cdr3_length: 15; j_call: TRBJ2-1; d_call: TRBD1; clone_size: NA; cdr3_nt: TGTGCTAGTGGTTTGCCGGGACAGGGGTTCAATGAGCAGTTCTTC; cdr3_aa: CASGLPGQGFNEQFF
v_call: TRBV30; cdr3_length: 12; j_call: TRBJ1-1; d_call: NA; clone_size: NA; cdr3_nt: TGTGCCTGGAGTGTAGGGGATACTGAAGCTTTCTTT; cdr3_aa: CAWSVGDTEAFF
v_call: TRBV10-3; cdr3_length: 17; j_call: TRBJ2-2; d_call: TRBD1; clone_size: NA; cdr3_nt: TGTGCCATCAGTGAGGTAGTTGGGACAGGAGCCACCGGGGAGCTGTTTTTT; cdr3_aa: CAISEVVGTGATGELFF
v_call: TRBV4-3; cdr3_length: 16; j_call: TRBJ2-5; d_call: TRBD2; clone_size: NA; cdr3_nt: TGCGCCAGCAGCCCGGAGTTTCTAGCGGGGGGAGAGACCCAGTACTTC; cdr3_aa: CASSPEFLAGGETQYF
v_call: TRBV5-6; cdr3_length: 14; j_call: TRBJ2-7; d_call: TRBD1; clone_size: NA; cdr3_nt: TGTGCCAGCAGCTACAGGGGACCCCTCTACGAGCAGTACTTC; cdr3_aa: CASSYRGPLYEQYF
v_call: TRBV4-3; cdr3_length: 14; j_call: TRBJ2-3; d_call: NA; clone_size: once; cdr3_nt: TGCGCCAGCAGTCTCCGGAGAGGATCAGATACGCAGTATTTT; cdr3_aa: CASSLRRGSDTQYF
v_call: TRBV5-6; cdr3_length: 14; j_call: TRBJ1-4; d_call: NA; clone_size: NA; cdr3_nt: TGTGCCAGCAGCTTGAAGGGGTCTAATGAAAAACTGTTTTTT; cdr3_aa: CASSLKGSNEKLFF
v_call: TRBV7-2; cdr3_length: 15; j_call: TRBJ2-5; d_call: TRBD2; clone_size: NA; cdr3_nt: TGTGCCAGCAGCTTGGGAGCGGGGGCCCAAGAGACCCAGTACTTC; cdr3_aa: CASSLGAGAQETQYF
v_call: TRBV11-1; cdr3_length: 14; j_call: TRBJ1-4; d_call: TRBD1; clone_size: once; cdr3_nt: TGTGCCAGCAGCTCGGGCAGGGGGCCTGAAAAACTGTTTTTT; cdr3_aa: CASSSGRGPEKLFF
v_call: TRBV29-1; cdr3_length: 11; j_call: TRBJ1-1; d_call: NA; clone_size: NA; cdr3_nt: TGCAGCGTTAACAAAAACATTGAAGCTTTCTTT; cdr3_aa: CSVNKNIEAFF